One T cell receptor beta chain is described in this entry. Germline loops: CDR1 SGHTA, CDR2 FQGTGA. The CDR3 runs 14 residues. The V gene lost 5 bases and the J gene lost 7 bases, with 17 bases spanning the gap. The data originate from a study of blood T cells in healthy people across ages. Using a J-beta primer mix together with a sample-barcoded 5' primer, a second PCR was run for roughly 6 to 12 cycles. One entry per CDR3 protein, called by TCRdb with MiXCR from the 5' RACE reads. The sample includes 1.5 million to 2 million distinct CDR3 sequences, approximately 30% of them seen just once. The chain links TRBV7-3 to TRBJ2-5; D perhaps matches TRBD2 (6 bases). The receptor's source is a woman aged 25 to 39 in good health. Sequencing was done on a sample of blood. The CDR3 protein is CASSVGGTGGTQYF. The CDR3 bases are TGTGCCAGCAGCGTGGGGGGAACTGGAGGGACCCAGTACTTC. Full variable domain (remainder filled in from reference TRBV7-3 and TRBJ2-5): GAGVSQTPSNKVTEKGKYVELRCDPISGHTALYWYRQSLGQGPEFLIYFQGTGAADDSGLPNDRFFAVRPEGSVSTLKIQRTERGDSAVYLCASSVGGTGGTQYFGPGTRLLVL.